The 29 T cell receptor beta chains presented below share a single source sample, sequenced in a study of blood T cell repertoires in COVID-19. Only in-frame clones appear in the TCRdb table, and some are missing; sequencing was by immunoSEQ multiplex PCR. This table has about 160,000 clones, roughly 85% appearing once. Sequencing was carried out using peripheral blood. These receptors were obtained from a human donor with acute or convalescent COVID-19. The donor label of this sample is uncertain.

This chain uses TRBV9 with TRBJ1-6; 8 bases are a match to TRBD1. The CDR3 extends over 14 amino acids. Germline assignment: CDR1 SGDLS and CDR2 YYNGEE. J gave up 9 bases and V 1 base, and 3 bases lay outside the gene matches. The CDR3 DNA follows: TGTGCCAGCAGCGTACAGGGGGCAGGTTCACCCCTCCACTTT. Protein sequence: CASSVQGAGSPLHF.

This chain uses TRBV6-6 with TRBJ2-1; D is ambiguous. CDR1 MNHNY and CDR2 SVGAGI come from the germline V gene (reference sequence). The CDR3 is 14 residues long. The V end lost 6 bases, the J end lost 10 bases, and 19 bases lay between the germline ends. CDR3 DNA sequence: TGTGCCAGCAGCCCCACCCTGAAGTCTGAGGAGCAGTTCTTC. Translated, it gives CASSPTLKSEEQFF.

CDR3 bases: TGTGCCAGCAGCCAAGTTGGAGGAGGACCTGGAAACACCATATATTTT. Its translation is CASSQVGGGPGNTIYF. The V gene is TRBV3-1 (or the pseudogene TRBV3-2), the J gene TRBJ1-3; no reliable D call. Germline values: CDR1 LGHDT, CDR2 YNNKEL (reference sequence). This CDR3 is 16 amino acids long. The V gene lost 1 base and the J gene lost 2 bases, with 12 bases spanning the gap.

The gene calls are TRBV28 and TRBJ2-3; 11 bases agree with TRBD1. With V trimmed by 4 bases and J by 4 bases, 4 bases remained unmatched. From germline, CDR1 is MDHEN and CDR2 SYDVKM. The length of the CDR3 is 15 residues. CDR3 region: CASSSPGQGADTQYF. CDR3 nucleotides: TGTGCCAGCAGTTCCCCGGGACAGGGGGCAGATACGCAGTATTTT.

The rearrangement joins TRBV5-8 to TRBJ2-2; D is perhaps TRBD1 (6 bases). The CDR3 length is 13 residues. V lost 4 bases to trimming and J lost 9 bases, with 13 bases between them. Germline CDR1 and CDR2: SGHTS and YDEGEE. CDR3 region: CASSVTGHRELFF. CDR3 bases: TGTGCCAGCAGCGTTACAGGGCACCGGGAGCTGTTTTTT.

This chain links TRBV7-2 with TRBJ2-1; D not resolved. The V and J ends lost 6 bases and 8 bases respectively, with 17 bases between them. Germline V gives CDR1 SGHTA, CDR2 FQGNSA. This CDR3 is 14 amino acids long. DNA for the CDR3: TGTGCCAGCAGACCTACCGTTACGCTTCATGAGCAGTTCTTC. This encodes CASRPTVTLHEQFF.

V gene TRBV19 combines with J gene TRBJ1-1; D is unresolved. CDR1 LNHDA and CDR2 SQIVND come from the germline V gene (reference sequence). There are 14 residues in the CDR3. V gave up 6 bases and J gave up 6 bases, with 17 bases separating them. The CDR3 DNA is TGTGCCAGTAGGTCAGTTCAAAAGACTCCTGAAGCTTTCTTT. Residues: CASRSVQKTPEAFF.

V gene TRBV5-4 combines with J gene TRBJ2-1, with 8 bases that match TRBD1. Germline V gene data show CDR1 as SGHNT and CDR2 as YYREEE (reference sequence). The CDR3 covers 16 residues. J was trimmed by 1 base and V by 4 bases; bases with no gene match: 7. The CDR3 bases are TGTGCCAGCAGCGCAGGACAGGGTCGATCCTACAATGAGCAGTTCTTC. Translating gives CASSAGQGRSYNEQFF.

The V call is TRBV7-2, the J call TRBJ2-7, with a tentative D call TRBD1 (6 bases). Germline CDR1 SGHTA, CDR2 FQGNSA. The CDR3 is 13 residues long. Trimming removed 5 bases at V and 6 bases at J, with 14 bases between. CDR3 nucleotides: TGTGCCAGCAGCGCAGGGGCGGTCCGCGAGCAGTACTTC. It is translated as CASSAGAVREQYF.

On this clone: Other DNA variants within this sample encode the same CDR3. The rearrangement uses TRBV9 and TRBJ2-7; TRBD1 matches at 7 bases. This CDR3 has 15 residues. Trimming removed 0 bases from V and 3 bases from J; junction bases left unmatched: 6. Germline CDR1 reads SGDLS; CDR2 reads YYNGEE. The CDR3 DNA reads as TGTGCCAGCAGCGTAGGGGGCCCAGGGGGCTACGAGCAGTACTTC. It codes for CASSVGGPGGYEQYF.

The chain combines TRBV18 with TRBJ2-1; tentatively, D is TRBD1 (6 bases). The V end lost 0 bases, the J end lost 4 bases, and 13 bases lay between the germline ends. There are 16 residues in the CDR3. CDR1 and CDR2 from the germline V gene are KGHSH and LQKENI. The CDR3 region has the DNA TGTGCCAGCTCACCACCGGTCAGAGGACAGTACAATGAGCAGTTCTTC. Its protein is CASSPPVRGQYNEQFF.

About this clone itself: The sample contains more than one DNA sequence encoding this CDR3. The chain is built from TRBV12-3 or TRBV12-4 and TRBJ1-3; D is uncertain. The V gene lost 3 bases and the J gene lost 0 bases, with 3 bases spanning the gap. This CDR3 is 13 amino acids long. CDR3 protein: CASSFYSGNTIYF. In nucleotides, the CDR3 is TGTGCCAGCAGTTTCTACTCTGGAAACACCATATATTTT.

J is TRBJ1-6 and V is TRBV28; no clear D. Deletions cut 3 bases from V and 5 bases from J, with 14 bases between. Per the germline V gene, CDR1 is MDHEN and CDR2 is SYDVKM. This CDR3 has 16 residues. The CDR3 coding sequence is TGTGCCAGCAGTTTTCCCCTCGGAGTCCATAATTCACCCCTCCACTTT. Protein product: CASSFPLGVHNSPLHF.

V gene TRBV5-1 combines with J gene TRBJ2-2; tentative D call: TRBD1 (5 bases). The CDR3 runs 16 residues. Germline CDR1 SGHRS, CDR2 YFSETQ. V was cut by 1 base and J by 3 bases, with 13 bases left in between. In DNA form, the CDR3 reads TGCGCCAGCAGCTTGTCGCAAGGGGTGGACACCGGGGAGCTGTTTTTT. Amino acids: CASSLSQGVDTGELFF.

This rearrangement joins TRBV5-1 to TRBJ1-5; TRBD1 agrees at 12 bases. V dropped 4 bases and J dropped 2; count of bases not matched to a gene: 10. Germline lookup yields CDR1 SGHRS and CDR2 YFSETQ. The CDR3 has 18 amino acids. The CDR3, as DNA: TGCGCCAGCAGCCCCGGGACAGGGGGCGCCTTGGGCAATCAGCCCCAGCATTTT. Residues: CASSPGTGGALGNQPQHF.

The chain employs TRBV3-1 (or the pseudogene TRBV3-2) and TRBJ2-5, with 7 bases fitting TRBD2. V shed 4 bases, J shed 2 bases, and the junction held 1 base outside the gene matches. CDR3 length: 13 amino acids. Germline V gene lookup returns CDR1 LGHDT and CDR2 YNNKEL (reference sequence). In DNA, the CDR3 is TGTGCCAGCAGCCCGGGACTACAAGAGACCCAGTACTTC. This codes for CASSPGLQETQYF.

This chain joins TRBV18 and TRBJ2-3; the match to TRBD1 covers 10 bases. Germline lookup yields CDR1 KGHSH and CDR2 LQKENI. The CDR3 consists of 16 residues. After removal of 2 bases from V and 4 bases from J, the junction contained 6 bases not matched to a gene. This CDR3 is CASSPGRDRGPDTQYF. The CDR3 DNA reads TGTGCCAGCTCACCAGGCCGGGACAGGGGCCCAGATACGCAGTATTTT.

CDR3 residues: CASSPGTSATNEKLFF. CDR3 nucleotides: TGTGCCAGCAGCCCCGGGACATCTGCAACTAATGAAAAACTGTTTTTT. The chain combines TRBV4-2 with TRBJ1-4; tentatively, D is TRBD1 (6 bases). This CDR3 is built from 16 residues. V dropped 4 bases and J dropped 0 bases, with 12 bases sitting between them. The V gene's germline CDR1 is LGHNA and CDR2 YNFKEQ.

The chain uses TRBV10-3 and TRBJ2-1, with TRBD2 identical over 14 bases. This CDR3 contains 16 residues. The germline CDR1 and CDR2 sequences are ENHRY and SYGVKD. The V and J ends lost 2 bases and 8 bases, in that order; junction bases with no gene match: 5. As DNA, the CDR3 is TGTGCCATCAGTGAGAGACTAGCGGGGGGGGTCTATGAGCAGTTCTTC. Translated, it gives CAISERLAGGVYEQFF.

J is TRBJ2-5 and V is TRBV19; 8 bases align to TRBD1. J lost 4 bases, V lost 2 bases, and 9 bases had no gene match. This CDR3 comprises 16 residues. CDR1 is LNHDA and CDR2 is SQIVND in the germline V gene (reference sequence). The CDR3 coding sequence is TGTGCCAGTAGTATAACCCCCCGGACAGGGCGAGAGACCCAGTACTTC. This gives the protein CASSITPRTGRETQYF. The full variable domain, rest sourced from reference TRBV19 and TRBJ2-5, is DGGITQSPKYLFRKEGQNVTLSCEQNLNHDAMYWYRQDPGQGLRLIYYSQIVNDFQKGDIAEGYSVSREKKESFPLTVTSAQKNPTAFYLCASSITPRTGRETQYFGPGTRLLVL.

This clone has more than one count but fewer than ten. V gene TRBV7-2 combines with J gene TRBJ2-2; tentatively, D is TRBD2 (6 bases). V lost 1 base to trimming and J lost 6 bases, with 9 bases between them. Germline lookup yields CDR1 SGHTA and CDR2 FQGNSA. The CDR3 has 14 amino acids. The CDR3 loop reads CASSLVRGAGELFF. Written as DNA, the CDR3 is TGTGCCAGCAGCTTAGTGCGGGGCGCCGGGGAGCTGTTTTTT.

This clone was observed a few times. The rearrangement uses TRBV7-9 and TRBJ1-1; possible D gene TRBD1, 6 bases. This CDR3 spans 17 amino acids. The V end lost 5 bases, the J end lost 3 bases, and 22 bases lay between the germline ends. Germline lookup yields CDR1 SEHNR and CDR2 FQNEAQ (reference sequence). The CDR3 spells CASSTPGGLRTDTEAFF. Written as DNA, the CDR3 is TGTGCCAGCAGCACCCCGGGGGGCCTGAGAACGGACACTGAAGCTTTCTTT. Filled out from reference TRBV7-9 and TRBJ1-1, the complete variable domain reads DTGVSQNPRHKITKRGQNVTFRCDPISEHNRLYWYRQTLGQGPEFLTYFQNEAQLEKSRLLSDRFSAERPKGSFSTLEIQRTEQGDSAMYLCASSTPGGLRTDTEAFFGQGTRLTVV.

This clone was counted a single time. The chain combines TRBV28 with TRBJ2-7; no clear D. Trimming left V 4 bases short and J 9 bases short, with 13 bases between. This CDR3 is 12 amino acids long. Germline V lookup: CDR1 MDHEN, CDR2 SYDVKM. CDR3 nucleotide sequence: TGTGCCAGCAGTTCTATCCCAAGTGGGCAGTACTTC. Protein sequence: CASSSIPSGQYF. Full variable domain (remainder filled in from reference TRBV28 and TRBJ2-7): DVKVTQSSRYLVKRTGEKVFLECVQDMDHENMFWYRQDPGLGLRLIYFSYDVKMKEKGDIPEGYSVSREKKERFSLILESASTNQTSMYLCASSSIPSGQYFGPGTRLTVT.

To note about this clone: Different DNA sequences within this sample yield the same CDR3. The chain has TRBV20-1 and TRBJ1-1, with D tentatively TRBD1 (6 bases). This CDR3 is built from 11 residues. Trimming shortened V by 6 bases and J by 5 bases, and 10 bases separated the two germline ends. Germline V CDR1 and CDR2: DFQATT, SNEGSKA (reference sequence). CDR3 residues: CSAKTGTEAFF. DNA for the CDR3: TGCAGTGCGAAGACAGGAACTGAAGCTTTCTTT.

With regard to this clone: The junction does not match germline at one end; this may be a read error. The chain links TRBV19 to TRBJ1-2; D gene uncertain. The CDR3 contains 13 residues. CDR1 is LNHDA and CDR2 is SQIVND in the germline V gene (reference sequence). The CDR3 sequence is CASSIDRNYGYTF. The CDR3 region has the DNA TGTGCCAGTAGCATAGACCGTAACTATGGCTACACCTTC.

This sequence joins TRBV6-5 and TRBJ1-1; 7 bases line up with TRBD1. This CDR3 has 13 amino acids. The J segment lost 4 bases and the V segment lost 3 bases, leaving 2 bases of the junction unmatched. Germline CDR1 and CDR2: MNHEY and SVGAGI. Here the CDR3 reads CASSYAGGTEAFF. CDR3 in DNA: TGTGCCAGCAGTTATGCAGGGGGCACTGAAGCTTTCTTT.

This clone was counted once. The V and J genes are TRBV11-2 and TRBJ1-3; tentative D call: TRBD1 (5 bases). The CDR3 is 15 amino acids. With 9 bases removed from V and 4 bases from J, the gap between germline ends came to 19 bases. CDR1 SGHAT and CDR2 FQNNGV come from the germline V gene. For the CDR3, the DNA is TGTGCCAGGGGGCAAGGGGCAGGGCGAGGAAACACCATATATTTT. Its protein product is CARGQGAGRGNTIYF.

The CDR3 region is CSASGVGGGRAEQFF. CDR3 nucleotide sequence: TGCAGTGCTAGTGGAGTCGGGGGGGGCCGAGCCGAGCAGTTCTTC. The chain couples TRBV20-1 to TRBJ2-1; 8 bases agree with TRBD2. V shed 3 bases and J 10 bases; nucleotides not matched to a gene: 14. The V gene's germline CDR1 is DFQATT and CDR2 SNEGSKA (reference sequence). This CDR3 has 15 residues.

The J gene is TRBJ1-2, the V gene TRBV20-1, with D possibly TRBD1 on 6 matching bases. Germline values: CDR1 DFQATT, CDR2 SNEGSKA (reference sequence). Trimming removed 3 bases from V and 7 bases from J, with 15 bases in between. The CDR3 is 13 residues long. As DNA, the CDR3 is TGCAGTGCTAGTCCCCAACAGGGAGCTGGCTACACCTTC. This codes for CSASPQQGAGYTF.